Listed below are T cell receptor beta chains from one sample, sequenced in a study of T cell changes during pregnancy in multiple sclerosis. Sequencing used immunoSEQ multiplex PCR; TCRdb keeps in-frame clones, though not all of them. The data show around 60,000 clones, with 85% to 95% seen just once and roughly 0.4% held by the top ten. The sample here was CD4+ T cells from peripheral blood mononuclear cells, taken before pregnancy. The receptors shown here come from a female donor with multiple sclerosis, enrolled in a pregnancy study. The CDR3 runs from the conserved cysteine through the conserved F or W. A D gene is named only where the DNA matches it firmly. Clone size is shown for a subset of rows, as once, few, many or a class of expanded clone.

v_call	cdr3_length	d_call	clone_size	j_call	cdr3_aa	cdr3_nt
TRBV13	16	.	.	TRBJ2-1	CASSLNPLAVGNEQFF	TGTGCCAGCAGCTTAAATCCCCTAGCAGTGGGGAATGAGCAGTTCTTC
TRBV5-1	16	TRBD1	once	TRBJ2-1	CASSRGQASSYNEQFF	TGCGCCAGCAGCCGAGGACAGGCCTCCTCCTACAATGAGCAGTTCTTC
TRBV5-1	13	.	.	TRBJ2-5	CASSSGTLETQYF	TGCGCCAGCAGCTCCGGGACACTAGAGACCCAGTACTTC
TRBV7-9	15	TRBD1	.	TRBJ2-7	CASSFSTGLIVDQYF	TGTGCCAGCAGCTTTTCGACAGGGTTAATTGTTGATCAGTACTTC
TRBV18	16	TRBD2	once	TRBJ2-3	CASSPGLEAPTDTQYF	TGTGCCAGCTCACCTGGACTAGAGGCCCCCACAGATACGCAGTATTTT
TRBV6-6	14	.	.	TRBJ1-5	CASSYSGRDQPQHF	TGTGCCAGCAGTTACTCGGGCAGAGATCAGCCCCAGCATTTT
TRBV7-2	18	TRBD2	.	TRBJ2-5	CASSSGSLAGGPGETQYF	TGTGCCAGCAGCTCCGGTAGCCTAGCGGGAGGGCCCGGAGAGACCCAGTACTTC
TRBV5-5	16	TRBD2	.	TRBJ2-1	CASSSPTSGRGNEQFF	TGTGCCAGCAGCTCGCCTACTAGCGGGAGGGGCAATGAGCAGTTCTTC
TRBV28	10	.	few	TRBJ1-5	CASRGGGEHF	TGTGCCAGCCGGGGGGGAGGAGAGCATTTT
TRBV9	13	.	.	TRBJ2-5	CASSGTPRRTQYF	TGTGCCAGCAGCGGGACACCCCGGCGGACCCAGTACTTC
TRBV7-8	16	.	.	TRBJ2-5	CASSWGPLAKQETQYF	TGTGCCAGCAGCTGGGGGCCCTTAGCGAAACAAGAGACCCAGTACTTC